This T cell receptor beta chain is from a study of early T cells in non-severe SARS-CoV-2 infection. Whole-study context: Unsorted whole blood bulk RNA was sequenced, with unpaired chains.

As regards this clonotype: The antigen remains unidentified.

General study findings and limits: Using VDJdb, the matching emphasized anti-spike CD8 responses while missing private and CD4 specificities.

TCRdb itself ran the 5' RACE reads through MiXCR, one entry per CDR3 protein. The table includes 97,000 or so distinct CDR3 sequences, 10% to 15% detected once. The source material was whole blood. This clonotype was sampled from an adult who was a healthcare worker with PCR-confirmed SARS-CoV-2 infection or an uninfected control (not recorded which).

The CDR3 region is CASGLQGTEAFF. CDR3 in DNA: TGTGCCAGCGGGCTACAGGGAACTGAAGCTTTCTTT. This sequence joins TRBV6-2 or TRBV6-3 and TRBJ1-1, with TRBD1 as a possible D gene (6 bases). With 8 bases removed from V and 5 bases from J, the gap between germline ends came to 12 bases. This CDR3 contains 12 residues. The V gene's germline CDR1 is MNHEY and CDR2 SVGEGT.